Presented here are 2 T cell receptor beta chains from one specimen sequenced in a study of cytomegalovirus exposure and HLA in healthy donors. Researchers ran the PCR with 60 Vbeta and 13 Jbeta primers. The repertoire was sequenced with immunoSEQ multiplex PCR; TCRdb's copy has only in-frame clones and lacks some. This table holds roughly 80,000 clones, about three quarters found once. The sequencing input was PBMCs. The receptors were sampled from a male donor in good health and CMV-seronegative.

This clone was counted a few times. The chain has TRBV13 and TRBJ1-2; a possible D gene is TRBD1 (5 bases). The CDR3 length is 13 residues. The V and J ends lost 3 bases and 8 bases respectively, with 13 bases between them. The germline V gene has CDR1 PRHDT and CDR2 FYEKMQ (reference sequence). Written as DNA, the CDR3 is TGTGCCAGCAGCTTGGGCAGGGTAGAGGGCTACACCTTC. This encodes CASSLGRVEGYTF.

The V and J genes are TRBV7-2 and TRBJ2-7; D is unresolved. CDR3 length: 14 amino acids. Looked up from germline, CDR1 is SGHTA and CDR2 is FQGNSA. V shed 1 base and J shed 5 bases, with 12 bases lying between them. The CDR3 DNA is TGTGCCAGCAGCTTAGTCCACGAGATTAACGAGCAGTACTTC. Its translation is CASSLVHEINEQYF.